This note documents a single T cell receptor beta chain sequence. Its specificity is not known. It was with a sample-barcoded 5' primer and a J-beta primer mix that a second PCR of roughly 7 to 12 cycles was run. Through a template-switch adaptor with 12 random nucleotides, each cDNA molecule received a tag. A single record per CDR3 protein comes from TCRdb applying MiXCR to the 5' RACE reads. Here the sample spans 890,000 or so distinct CDR3 sequences, 62% being singletons. These data are taken from a study of blood T cells in healthy people across ages. General study points: Calculation of diversity from one million T cells yielded estimates considered to be underestimates. Samples with more naive T cells showed higher observed beta diversity. Aged donors had fewer naive CD4+ cells and lower diversity than long-lived donors.

This sequence was found in a man under 40 in good health. The sample was blood.

CDR3 residues: CASSPRRTSTDTQYF. In nucleotides, the CDR3 is TGTGCCAGCAGTCCTCGTCGGACTTCAACAGATACGCAGTATTTT. This chain uses TRBV12-3 or TRBV12-4 with TRBJ2-3; maybe TRBD2 (5 bases). V shed 5 bases and J shed 3 bases, with 15 bases lying between them. This CDR3 comprises 15 residues.